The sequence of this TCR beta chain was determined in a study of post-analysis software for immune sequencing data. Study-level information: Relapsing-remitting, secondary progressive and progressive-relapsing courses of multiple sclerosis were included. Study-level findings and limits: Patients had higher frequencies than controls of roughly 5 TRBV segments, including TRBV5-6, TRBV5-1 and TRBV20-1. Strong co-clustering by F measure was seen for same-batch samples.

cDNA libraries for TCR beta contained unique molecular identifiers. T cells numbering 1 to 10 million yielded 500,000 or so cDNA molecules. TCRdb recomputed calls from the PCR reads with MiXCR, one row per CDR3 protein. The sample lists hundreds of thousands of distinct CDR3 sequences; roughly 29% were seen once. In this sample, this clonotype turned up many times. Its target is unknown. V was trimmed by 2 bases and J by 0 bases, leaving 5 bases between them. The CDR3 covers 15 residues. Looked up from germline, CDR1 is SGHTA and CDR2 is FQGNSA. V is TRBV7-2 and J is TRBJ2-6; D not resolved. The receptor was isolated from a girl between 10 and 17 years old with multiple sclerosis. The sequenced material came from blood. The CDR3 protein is CASSLRVSGANVLTF. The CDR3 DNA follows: TGTGCCAGCAGCTTAAGGGTCTCTGGGGCCAACGTCCTGACTTTC.